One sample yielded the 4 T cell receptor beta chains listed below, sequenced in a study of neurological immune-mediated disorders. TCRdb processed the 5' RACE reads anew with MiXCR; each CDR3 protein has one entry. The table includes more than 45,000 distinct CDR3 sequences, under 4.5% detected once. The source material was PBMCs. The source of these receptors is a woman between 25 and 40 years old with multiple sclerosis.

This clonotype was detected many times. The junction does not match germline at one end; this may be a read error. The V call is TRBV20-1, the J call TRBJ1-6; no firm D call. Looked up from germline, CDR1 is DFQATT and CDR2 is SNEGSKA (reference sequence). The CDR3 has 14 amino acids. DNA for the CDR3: TGCAGTGCTAGAGATAGAAAGGGTAACTCACCCCTCAACTTT. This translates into CSARDRKGNSPLNF.

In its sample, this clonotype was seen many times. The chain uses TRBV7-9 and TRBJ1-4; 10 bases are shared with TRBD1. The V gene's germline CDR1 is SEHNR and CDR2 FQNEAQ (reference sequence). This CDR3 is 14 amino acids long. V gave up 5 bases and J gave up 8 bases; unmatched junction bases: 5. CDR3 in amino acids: CASSTTGGLEKLFF. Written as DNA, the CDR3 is TGTGCCAGCAGCACGACAGGGGGCCTAGAAAAACTGTTTTTT.

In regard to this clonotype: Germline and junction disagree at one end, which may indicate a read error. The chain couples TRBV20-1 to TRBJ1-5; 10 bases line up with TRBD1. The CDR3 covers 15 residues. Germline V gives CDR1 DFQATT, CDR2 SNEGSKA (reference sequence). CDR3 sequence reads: CSASKTGGFGQPQNF. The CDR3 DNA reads TGCAGTGCTAGTAAGACAGGGGGCTTTGGTCAGCCCCAGAATTTT.

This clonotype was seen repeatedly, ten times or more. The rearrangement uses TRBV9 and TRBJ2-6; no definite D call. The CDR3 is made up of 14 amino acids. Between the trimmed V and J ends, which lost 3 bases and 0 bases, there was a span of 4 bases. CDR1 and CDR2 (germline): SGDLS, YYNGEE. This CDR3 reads CASSGSSGANVLTF. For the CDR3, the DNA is TGTGCCAGCAGCGGTAGCTCTGGGGCCAACGTCCTGACTTTC.